This is a list of T cell receptor beta chains from one sample in a study of human CD8 memory T cell subsets. TCRdb reprocessed the 5' RACE reads; each CDR3 protein has one entry and no DNA is given. The table lists more than 8,000 distinct CDR3 sequences. Sequencing used CD8+ T cells from PBMCs. All receptors come from a human donor in good health. CDR3s include the opening cysteine and the closing phenylalanine or tryptophan. Some rows mark clone size as missing; the rest say once, few, many or name a class of expanded clone.

V gene: TRBV10-1; clone size: medium-sized; J gene: TRBJ2-2; CDR3 protein: CASTASLDTGELFF
V gene: TRBV6-5; clone size: -; J gene: TRBJ1-2; CDR3 protein: CASSYSYAPATDYGYTF
V gene: TRBV12-3/TRBV12-4; clone size: medium-sized; J gene: TRBJ2-3; CDR3 protein: CASSLPEGTGLGTDTQYF
V gene: TRBV21-1; clone size: -; J gene: TRBJ2-7; CDR3 protein: CASMSLGVKVPYEQYF
V gene: TRBV7-8; clone size: -; J gene: TRBJ2-1; CDR3 protein: CASSLEEGYNEQFF
V gene: TRBV29-1; clone size: medium-sized; J gene: TRBJ2-7; CDR3 protein: CSVGVGTSGNEQYF
V gene: TRBV11-2; clone size: -; J gene: TRBJ2-7; CDR3 protein: CASSLWGTYEQYF
V gene: TRBV7-4; clone size: -; J gene: TRBJ1-4; CDR3 protein: CASSLDTGPNEKLFF
V gene: TRBV5-1; clone size: -; J gene: TRBJ2-1; CDR3 protein: CASSPHMKVDNEQFF
V gene: TRBV18; clone size: -; J gene: TRBJ2-1; CDR3 protein: CASSPPGGGAGEQFF
V gene: TRBV7-8; clone size: -; J gene: TRBJ2-5; CDR3 protein: CASSLRDRPLQETQYF
V gene: TRBV2; clone size: -; J gene: TRBJ1-5; CDR3 protein: CASKQTASNQPQHF
V gene: TRBV14; clone size: -; J gene: TRBJ1-2; CDR3 protein: CASSQDLFSGRAVGYTF
V gene: TRBV29-1; clone size: -; J gene: TRBJ2-2; CDR3 protein: CSVLSGNTGELFF
V gene: TRBV7-6; clone size: -; J gene: TRBJ2-1; CDR3 protein: CASSLILAGEFYNEQFF
V gene: TRBV2; clone size: -; J gene: TRBJ2-2; CDR3 protein: CASSTIDRGINTGELFF
V gene: TRBV29-1; clone size: -; J gene: TRBJ1-1; CDR3 protein: CSVVWLGNTEAFF
V gene: TRBV3-1; clone size: -; J gene: TRBJ2-7; CDR3 protein: CASSLGAVAGNAYEQYF
V gene: TRBV19; clone size: -; J gene: TRBJ2-6; CDR3 protein: CASLAGGSSGANVLTF
V gene: TRBV27; clone size: -; J gene: TRBJ1-6; CDR3 protein: CASSLEGSPLHF
V gene: TRBV4-3; clone size: -; J gene: TRBJ1-1; CDR3 protein: CASSQDSNTEAFF
V gene: TRBV7-8; clone size: -; J gene: TRBJ2-7; CDR3 protein: CASSPKMGSGGEQYF
V gene: TRBV4-1; clone size: -; J gene: TRBJ2-7; CDR3 protein: CASSQAGQGISEQYF
V gene: TRBV4-3; clone size: -; J gene: TRBJ2-2; CDR3 protein: CASSPGTLTGELFF
V gene: TRBV5-1; clone size: -; J gene: TRBJ2-3; CDR3 protein: CASSPMDSSTDTQYF
V gene: TRBV5-5; clone size: -; J gene: TRBJ2-2; CDR3 protein: CASSQPTGSHTGELFF
V gene: TRBV5-6; clone size: -; J gene: TRBJ2-5; CDR3 protein: CASSLVSGRETQYF
V gene: TRBV5-1; clone size: -; J gene: TRBJ2-7; CDR3 protein: CASSGVTINEQYF
V gene: TRBV19; clone size: -; J gene: TRBJ1-1; CDR3 protein: CASSIGGTGGIEAFF
V gene: TRBV10-3; clone size: -; J gene: TRBJ2-2; CDR3 protein: CAISEELAGASNTGELFF
V gene: TRBV2; clone size: -; J gene: TRBJ1-1; CDR3 protein: CASSPSSFLNTEAFF
V gene: TRBV29-1; clone size: medium-sized; J gene: TRBJ2-2; CDR3 protein: CSVEVTGELFF
V gene: TRBV4-1; clone size: -; J gene: TRBJ2-2; CDR3 protein: CASSQGVQTGELFF
V gene: TRBV5-1; clone size: medium-sized; J gene: TRBJ2-2; CDR3 protein: CASSPRDRLNTGELFF
V gene: TRBV7-2; clone size: medium-sized; J gene: TRBJ2-7; CDR3 protein: CASSPRGGSYEQYF
V gene: TRBV29-1; clone size: -; J gene: TRBJ2-7; CDR3 protein: CSVELGDVYEQYF
V gene: TRBV5-1; clone size: medium-sized; J gene: TRBJ1-1; CDR3 protein: CASNLASNTEAFF
V gene: TRBV7-8; clone size: -; J gene: TRBJ1-1; CDR3 protein: CASSLRPTDRNTEAFF
V gene: TRBV9; clone size: -; J gene: TRBJ2-3; CDR3 protein: CASSVGREGTDTQYF
V gene: TRBV29-1; clone size: -; J gene: TRBJ1-2; CDR3 protein: CSVERTGKYGYTF
V gene: TRBV5-4; clone size: -; J gene: TRBJ2-5; CDR3 protein: CASSLGTSGRPNQETQYF
V gene: TRBV7-2; clone size: medium-sized; J gene: TRBJ2-1; CDR3 protein: CATGGGDLSNEQFF
V gene: TRBV4-3; clone size: -; J gene: TRBJ1-1; CDR3 protein: CASSQDSSVTEAFF
V gene: TRBV4-3; clone size: -; J gene: TRBJ2-1; CDR3 protein: CASSRDRGDRAEQFF
V gene: TRBV10-1; clone size: medium-sized; J gene: TRBJ1-1; CDR3 protein: CASSDGGEAFF
V gene: TRBV27; clone size: -; J gene: TRBJ1-1; CDR3 protein: CASRLTGQSDEAFF
V gene: TRBV4-2; clone size: -; J gene: TRBJ1-6; CDR3 protein: CASSQESGMENSPLHF
V gene: TRBV5-5; clone size: medium-sized; J gene: TRBJ2-1; CDR3 protein: CASSLGTSGGQEQFF
V gene: TRBV10-2; clone size: -; J gene: TRBJ2-2; CDR3 protein: CASRSLGGRTGELFF
V gene: TRBV5-1; clone size: -; J gene: TRBJ2-1; CDR3 protein: CASSSQQGNRYNEQFF
V gene: TRBV20-1; clone size: -; J gene: TRBJ2-7; CDR3 protein: CSANPEAGFSYEQYF
V gene: TRBV5-1; clone size: -; J gene: TRBJ1-3; CDR3 protein: CASSHGTSTSGNTIYF
V gene: TRBV12-3/TRBV12-4; clone size: medium-sized; J gene: TRBJ1-1; CDR3 protein: CASSPISGMDTEAFF
V gene: TRBV20-1; clone size: -; J gene: TRBJ2-1; CDR3 protein: CSARGLDNYNEQFF
V gene: TRBV7-3; clone size: -; J gene: TRBJ2-3; CDR3 protein: CASSRELAGGDDTQYF
V gene: TRBV27; clone size: -; J gene: TRBJ2-5; CDR3 protein: CASSLGAGGTETQYF
V gene: TRBV5-6; clone size: -; J gene: TRBJ2-1; CDR3 protein: CASSLARGPTYNEQFF
V gene: TRBV6-1; clone size: -; J gene: TRBJ2-3; CDR3 protein: CASKRRDTQYF
V gene: TRBV10-2; clone size: -; J gene: TRBJ1-1; CDR3 protein: CASSESNTGNTEAFF
V gene: TRBV6-1; clone size: -; J gene: TRBJ1-2; CDR3 protein: CASSESLDRANVYGYTF